Each of the 21 T cell receptor beta chains below was sequenced from the same sample in a study of CD8+CD57+ T cells in acquired aplastic anemia. Only patients with CD8+CD57+ cell expansion on flow cytometry were chosen for sequencing. For CDR3 and TCR beta VDJ profiling, genomic DNA was the template used. TCRdb redid the calling of the reads with MiXCR, one entry per CDR3 protein. The sample has 450,000 to 600,000 distinct CDR3 sequences; around 33% are singletons. Sequenced material: sorted CD4+, CD8+, or CD8+CD57+ T cells (not recorded which) from PBMCs. These receptors all stem from a human donor with aplastic anemia.

In its sample, this clonotype was seen many times. The J gene is TRBJ1-1, the V gene TRBV10-3, with D hard to call. The V and J ends lost 0 bases and 3 bases respectively, with 14 bases between them. The CDR3 totals 16 residues. In germline, CDR1 is ENHRY, CDR2 SYGVKD. Here the CDR3 reads CAISESSNLQYTEAFF. The CDR3 bases are TGTGCCATCAGTGAGTCCTCTAATCTCCAGTACACTGAAGCTTTCTTT.

This clonotype was counted many times. CDR3 region: CASSEWGDNSPLHF. As DNA, the CDR3 is TGCGCCAGCAGTGAGTGGGGAGATAATTCACCCCTCCACTTT. This chain uses TRBV10-1 with TRBJ1-6; D unresolved. Germline V lookup: CDR1 WNHNN, CDR2 SYGVQD (reference sequence). V lost 1 base to trimming and J lost 5 bases, with 6 bases between them. This CDR3 is 14 amino acids long.

In this sample, this clonotype turned up many times. The chain uses TRBV20-1 and TRBJ1-2, with D possibly matching TRBD1 (6 bases). The germline CDR1 and CDR2 sequences are DFQATT and SNEGSKA (reference sequence). The CDR3 is made up of 14 amino acids. V was pared by 0 bases and J by 8 bases, with 16 bases between. The CDR3 DNA sequence: TGCAGTGCTAGAGACATCAACAGGGACCACGGCTACACCTTC. Its translation is CSARDINRDHGYTF.

Note on this clonotype: A read error is possible here, since a much larger clone lies one base away. The chain couples TRBV9 to TRBJ2-1, with D unresolved. The CDR3 runs to 10 residues. The germline V and J ends were trimmed by 6 bases and 2 bases, with 0 bases remaining between them. In germline, CDR1 is SGDLS, CDR2 YYNGEE. The CDR3 DNA reads TGTGCCAGCACCTACAATGAGCAGTTCTTC. Encoded protein: CASTYNEQFF.

This clonotype was recorded a few times. V gene TRBV10-3 combines with J gene TRBJ2-7, with 7 bases aligning to TRBD2. V trimming: 10 bases; J trimming: 3 bases; junction bases outside the gene matches: 9. Per the germline V gene, CDR1 is ENHRY and CDR2 is SYGVKD. CDR3 length: 13 residues. CDR3 loop: CARAGDYGYEQYF. Written as DNA, the CDR3 is TGTGCCAGGGCGGGGGACTATGGCTACGAGCAGTACTTC.

This clonotype was counted ten times or more. The rearrangement links TRBV2 to TRBJ2-5; TRBD2 might be the D (5 bases). Trimming shortened V by 4 bases and J by 7 bases, and 13 bases separated the two germline ends. CDR1 is SNHLY, CDR2 FYNNEI, per germline. The CDR3 has 13 residues. CDR3 in DNA: TGTGCCAGCAGTGTGGAGGCAATCGGGACCCAGTACTTC. Translation gives CASSVEAIGTQYF.

V usage is TRBV6-1 and J usage is TRBJ2-7, with D possibly TRBD1 on 5 matching bases. CDR3 length: 14 amino acids. V lost 6 bases and J 2 bases, leaving 14 bases between the germline ends. CDR1 is MNHNS, CDR2 SASEGT, per germline. The CDR3 loop reads CASRATGTAYEQYF. CDR3 DNA sequence: TGTGCCAGCAGAGCCACAGGTACCGCCTACGAGCAGTACTTC.

This clonotype turned up a few times. The chain has TRBV12-3 or TRBV12-4 and TRBJ1-5; TRBD1 aligns across 10 bases. The CDR3 is 17 residues long. V was clipped by 3 bases and J by 2 bases; unmatched bases: 7. The CDR3 loop reads CASSFWTGGKGNQPQHF. In nucleotides, the CDR3 is TGTGCCAGCAGTTTTTGGACAGGGGGAAAAGGCAATCAGCCCCAGCATTTT.

The rearrangement joins TRBV28 to TRBJ1-2, with D possibly matching TRBD1 (6 bases). The CDR3 extends over 13 amino acids. CDR1 is MDHEN and CDR2 is SYDVKM in the germline V gene. Trimming shortened V by 6 bases and J by 7 bases, and 15 bases separated the two germline ends. The CDR3 loop reads CASRPNRVSGYTF. The CDR3 DNA sequence: TGTGCCAGCAGGCCAAACAGGGTTTCTGGCTACACCTTC.

As to this clonotype: A read error may explain this, as a much larger clone is one base away. The V and J genes are TRBV10-3 and TRBJ2-5; no reliable D call. In germline, CDR1 is ENHRY, CDR2 SYGVKD. The CDR3 extends over 16 amino acids. The germline V and J ends were trimmed by 2 bases and 4 bases, with 17 bases remaining between them. The CDR3 sequence: CAISESSIVSRETQYF. The CDR3 DNA is TGTGCCATCAGTGAGAGCAGCATTGTCAGTCGAGAGACCCAGTACTTC.

In nucleotides, the CDR3 is TGTGCCAGCAGGCACACAGGGATTGAAGCTTTCTTT. It specifies CASRHTGIEAFF. The genes are TRBV6-2 or TRBV6-3 and TRBJ1-1, with a possible D match to TRBD1 (6 bases). Looked up from germline, CDR1 is MNHEY and CDR2 is SVGEGT. V lost 6 bases and J 7 bases, leaving 12 bases between the germline ends. The CDR3 consists of 12 residues.

The genes are TRBV14 and TRBJ1-2; 7 bases map to TRBD1. V shed 6 bases and J 7 bases; nucleotides not matched to a gene: 5. This CDR3 comprises 12 residues. Germline lookup yields CDR1 SGHDN and CDR2 FVKESK. The CDR3 protein is CASRTGDGGYTF. The CDR3 coding sequence is TGTGCCAGCAGAACAGGGGACGGTGGCTACACCTTC.

This clonotype occurred many times. The rearrangement links TRBV13 to TRBJ1-2; D gene unclear. The CDR3 consists of 14 residues. Germline CDR1 and CDR2: PRHDT and FYEKMQ (reference sequence). V lost 2 bases to trimming and J lost 6 bases, with 13 bases between them. CDR3 in amino acids: CASSLTSAANGYTF. CDR3 DNA sequence: TGTGCCAGCAGCTTAACCTCGGCAGCTAATGGCTACACCTTC.

This clonotype was detected a few times. The gene calls are TRBV20-1 and TRBJ2-5; 9 nucleotides match TRBD1. Germline V gene data show CDR1 as DFQATT and CDR2 as SNEGSKA (reference sequence). The J segment lost 1 base and the V segment lost 3 bases, leaving 6 bases of the junction unmatched. This CDR3 spans 15 amino acids. The CDR3 nucleotides are TGCAGTGCTAGCCCGGACAGGGGCACCCAAGAGACCCAGTACTTC. This encodes CSASPDRGTQETQYF.

The sample holds many counts of this clonotype. The chain joins TRBV24-1 to TRBJ2-5, with D hard to call. V was trimmed by 6 bases and J by 4 bases, leaving 14 bases between them. CDR1 and CDR2 (germline): KGHDR, SFDVKD. CDR3 length equals 14 residues. This CDR3 is CATSSWTDAETQYF. The CDR3, as DNA: TGTGCCACCAGTTCTTGGACGGATGCAGAGACCCAGTACTTC.

In this sample, this clonotype turned up many times. This chain joins TRBV2 and TRBJ2-5; 10 bases match TRBD1. This CDR3 contains 15 residues. The germline V gene has CDR1 SNHLY and CDR2 FYNNEI. The V segment lost 6 bases and the J segment 4 bases; nucleotides outside the gene matches: 8. The CDR3 loop is CASRYRDRGGETQYF. In DNA, the CDR3 is TGTGCCAGCAGATACCGGGACAGGGGTGGAGAGACCCAGTACTTC.

The gene calls are TRBV5-1 and TRBJ2-7, with unresolved D. Per germline, CDR1 SGHRS and CDR2 YFSETQ. The CDR3 is 13 amino acids. V was trimmed by 0 bases and J by 7 bases, leaving 11 bases between them. The chain's CDR3 is CASSLVSASEQYF. CDR3 DNA sequence: TGCGCCAGCAGCTTGGTTTCAGCCTCTGAGCAGTACTTC.

The chain couples TRBV12-3 or TRBV12-4 to TRBJ1-4; no firm D call. The CDR3 contains 14 residues. V lost 6 bases and J 5 bases, leaving 13 bases between the germline ends. CDR3 protein: CASRGSYGNEKLFF. The CDR3 DNA follows: TGTGCCAGCAGGGGGAGTTATGGAAATGAAAAACTGTTTTTT.

This clonotype occurred a few times. V usage is TRBV14 and J usage is TRBJ1-1; D gene unclear. The CDR3 spans 12 residues. Trimming cost V 0 bases and J 9 bases, with 8 bases left between them. Germline V gene sequence: CDR1 SGHDN, CDR2 FVKESK. For the CDR3, the DNA is TGTGCCAGCAGCCAAGATCCCTGGCAAGCTTTCTTT. Translation: CASSQDPWQAFF.

The table lists this clonotype with a few counts. The rearrangement joins TRBV20-1 to TRBJ1-6; possible D gene TRBD1, 6 bases. The CDR3 runs to 15 residues. The germline V gene has CDR1 DFQATT and CDR2 SNEGSKA (reference sequence). V lost 5 bases, J lost 0 bases, and 11 bases lay in between. The CDR3 is CSAVRGSSYNSPLHF. CDR3 bases: TGCAGTGCTGTTAGGGGGTCCTCCTATAATTCACCCCTCCACTTT.

The V call is TRBV6-5, the J call TRBJ2-7; 13 bases are a match to TRBD2. The V gene end was trimmed by 5 bases and the J gene end by 2 bases; junction bases not matched to a gene: 6. The CDR3 totals 16 residues. The V gene's germline CDR1 is MNHEY and CDR2 SVGAGI. Here the CDR3 reads CASSHGTSGTTYEQYF. The CDR3 coding sequence is TGTGCCAGCAGTCACGGGACTAGCGGGACCACCTACGAGCAGTACTTC.